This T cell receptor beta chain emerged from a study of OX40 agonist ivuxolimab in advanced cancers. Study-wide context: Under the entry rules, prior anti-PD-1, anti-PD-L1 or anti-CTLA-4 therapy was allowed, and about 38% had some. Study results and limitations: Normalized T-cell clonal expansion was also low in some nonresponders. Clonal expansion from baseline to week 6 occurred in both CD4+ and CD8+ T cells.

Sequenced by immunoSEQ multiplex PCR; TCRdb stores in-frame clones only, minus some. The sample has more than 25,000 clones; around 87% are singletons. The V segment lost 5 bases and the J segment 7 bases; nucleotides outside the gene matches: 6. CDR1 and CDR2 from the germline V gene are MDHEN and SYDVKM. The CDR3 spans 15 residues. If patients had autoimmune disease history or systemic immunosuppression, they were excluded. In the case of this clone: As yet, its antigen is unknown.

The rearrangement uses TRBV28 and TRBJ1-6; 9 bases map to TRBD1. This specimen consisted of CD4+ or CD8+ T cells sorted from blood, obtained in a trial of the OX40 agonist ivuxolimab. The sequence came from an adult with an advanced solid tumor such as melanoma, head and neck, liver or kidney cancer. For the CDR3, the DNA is TGTGCCAGCAGTCCCCGGACAGGGGCCAATTCACCCCTCCACTTT. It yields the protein CASSPRTGANSPLHF.